Listed here are 5 T cell receptor beta chains from one sample, sequenced in a study of blood T cell repertoires in COVID-19. TCRdb keeps only in-frame clones here, not all; method: immunoSEQ multiplex PCR. The sample shows 100,000 to 150,000 clones, 84% of them seen only once. The specimen was peripheral blood. The receptors come from an older woman with acute or convalescent COVID-19.

Concerning this clone itself: The identical CDR3 is also encoded by other nucleotide sequences in the sample. This chain joins TRBV3-1 (or the pseudogene TRBV3-2) and TRBJ2-5, with 8 bases that match TRBD2. The V gene's germline CDR1 is LGHDT and CDR2 YNNKEL (reference sequence). The V gene end was trimmed by 3 bases and the J gene end by 4 bases; junction bases not matched to a gene: 1. This CDR3 comprises 13 residues. CDR3 in DNA: TGTGCCAGCAGCCACCGGGGGGGAGAGACCCAGTACTTC. Translating gives CASSHRGGETQYF.

The V call is TRBV19, the J call TRBJ1-4, with D perhaps TRBD1 (5 bases). The V end was cut by 7 bases, the J end by 7 bases, with 19 bases between. Per the germline V gene, CDR1 is LNHDA and CDR2 is SQIVND (reference sequence). There are 15 residues in the CDR3. The CDR3 bases are TGTGCCAGTATTAGAGGCAGGGCCGTGGGTGAAAAACTGTTTTTT. This gives the protein CASIRGRAVGEKLFF. Complete variable domain (other parts from reference TRBV19 and TRBJ1-4): DGGITQSPKYLFRKEGQNVTLSCEQNLNHDAMYWYRQDPGQGLRLIYYSQIVNDFQKGDIAEGYSVSREKKESFPLTVTSAQKNPTAFYLCASIRGRAVGEKLFFGSGTQLSVL.

This chain joins TRBV24-1 and TRBJ2-1; 7 nucleotides match TRBD1. V was clipped by 0 bases and J by 5 bases; unmatched bases: 0. This CDR3 is built from 14 residues. CDR1 and CDR2 (germline): KGHDR, SFDVKD. CDR3 sequence: CATSDLTGDNEQFF. CDR3 nucleotides: TGTGCCACCAGTGATTTGACAGGGGACAATGAGCAGTTCTTC.

The gene calls are TRBV5-4 and TRBJ2-2; tentative D call: TRBD2 (5 bases). The CDR3 covers 14 residues. The germline V gene has CDR1 SGHNT and CDR2 YYREEE (reference sequence). The V gene lost 0 bases and the J gene lost 7 bases, with 10 bases spanning the gap. In nucleotides, the CDR3 is TGTGCCAGCAGCTTGGGAGGGCCCGGCGGGGAGCTGTTTTTT. This encodes CASSLGGPGGELFF.

Concerning this clone: This same CDR3 is encoded by further DNA sequences in the sample. The chain uses TRBV10-3 and TRBJ1-1; D remains ambiguous. Trimming left V 3 bases short and J 5 bases short, with 7 bases between. Germline V gene data show CDR1 as ENHRY and CDR2 as SYGVKD. This CDR3 is 12 amino acids long. The CDR3 region has the DNA TGTGCCATCAGTGACCGCCGGACTGAAGCTTTCTTT. Translated: CAISDRRTEAFF.